These 14 T cell receptor beta chains came from one sample sequenced in a study of cytomegalovirus exposure and HLA in healthy donors. With 60 Vbeta and 13 Jbeta primers, the PCR was carried out. Only in-frame clones appear in the TCRdb table, and some are missing; sequencing was by immunoSEQ multiplex PCR. The sample contains fewer than 250,000 clones, about 83% of which appear only once. The sample was PBMCs. The receptor source for this set is a woman aged 50 to 65 in good health and CMV-seropositive.

The V gene is TRBV6-6, the J gene TRBJ2-7; D possibly corresponds to TRBD1 (6 bases). The germline V gene has CDR1 MNHNY and CDR2 SVGAGI (reference sequence). The CDR3 runs to 15 residues. V was trimmed by 4 bases and J by 3 bases, leaving 16 bases between them. The CDR3 loop reads CASSWGMGAGYEQYF. The CDR3 DNA sequence: TGTGCCAGCAGTTGGGGGATGGGGGCGGGCTACGAGCAGTACTTC.

The chain employs TRBV6-5 and TRBJ1-6; TRBD1 is a possible D gene (5 bases). The V gene lost 2 bases and the J gene lost 5 bases, with 10 bases spanning the gap. Germline V CDR1 and CDR2: MNHEY, SVGAGI. The CDR3 consists of 15 residues. The CDR3 protein is CASSYALRDNSPLHF. CDR3 coding DNA: TGTGCCAGCAGTTACGCTCTCAGGGATAATTCACCCCTCCACTTT.

The chain uses TRBV5-1 and TRBJ2-5; the match to TRBD1 covers 7 bases. TRBJ2-7 matches the DNA end more closely, so the J call is doubtful. Germline CDR1 SGHRS, CDR2 YFSETQ. The CDR3 extends over 13 amino acids. Here the CDR3 DNA reads TGCGCCAGCAGCCCAAGGGACAGTTACGAGCAGTACTTC. Encoded protein: CASSPRDSYEQYF.

The chain recombines TRBV19 with TRBJ1-5; 7 bases fit TRBD1. The germline V gene has CDR1 LNHDA and CDR2 SQIVND (reference sequence). The V and J ends lost 6 bases and 2 bases, in that order; junction bases with no gene match: 10. CDR3 length: 16 amino acids. CDR3 amino acids: CASREGGAEGNQPQHF. The CDR3 coding sequence is TGTGCCAGTAGGGAAGGGGGCGCGGAGGGCAATCAGCCCCAGCATTTT.

The J gene is TRBJ1-6, the V gene TRBV7-3; D is undetermined. Germline V gene lookup returns CDR1 SGHTA and CDR2 FQGTGA. The germline V and J ends were trimmed by 0 bases and 9 bases, with 15 bases remaining between them. The CDR3 has 16 residues. The CDR3 loop reads CASSLTPGGGGSPLHF. Written as DNA, the CDR3 is TGTGCCAGCAGCTTAACCCCGGGAGGAGGAGGTTCACCCCTCCACTTT.

V and J are TRBV5-1 and TRBJ2-2; the D gene is possibly TRBD1 (6 bases). V lost 6 bases to trimming and J lost 4 bases, with 13 bases between them. CDR3 size: 14 residues. Germline CDR1 reads SGHRS; CDR2 reads YFSETQ. CDR3 residues: CASNTGQSTGELFF. The CDR3 bases are TGCGCCAGCAACACAGGGCAATCCACCGGGGAGCTGTTTTTT.

The chain links TRBV6-5 to TRBJ1-3; D is perhaps TRBD1 (5 bases). The V gene's germline CDR1 is MNHEY and CDR2 SVGAGI. V was cut by 7 bases and J by 7 bases, with 17 bases left in between. This CDR3 is 14 amino acids long. In DNA, the CDR3 is TGTGCCAGCACCCGCCAGGGCGGTCGGAACACCATATATTTT. Translated, it gives CASTRQGGRNTIYF.

The gene calls are TRBV5-1 and TRBJ2-1; 8 bases match TRBD2. V was pared by 1 base and J by 7 bases, with 7 bases of the junction left unmatched. Germline V lookup: CDR1 SGHRS, CDR2 YFSETQ. The CDR3 totals 15 residues. CDR3 bases: TGCGCCAGCAGCTTGATCAGCGGGGGAAAAAATGAGCAGTTCTTC. Translated: CASSLISGGKNEQFF.

The V and J genes are TRBV5-1 and TRBJ2-5, with D perhaps matching TRBD2 (5 bases). The end of the DNA aligns better with TRBJ2-7, so the J call may be wrong. The germline V gene encodes CDR1 SGHRS and CDR2 YFSETQ. CDR3 size: 16 residues. The CDR3 here is CASSFGGTGNSYEQYF. DNA for the CDR3: TGCGCCAGCAGCTTTGGTGGCACCGGGAACTCCTACGAGCAGTACTTC.

The chain combines TRBV15 with TRBJ1-6, with 7 bases identical to TRBD1. V lost 4 bases, J lost 6 bases, and 6 bases stayed unmatched. The CDR3 sequence is 15 residues long. CDR1 is LNHNV and CDR2 is YYDKDF in the germline V gene (reference sequence). The CDR3 region is CATSNQYRGNSPLHF. The CDR3 DNA reads TGTGCCACCAGCAACCAATACAGGGGTAATTCACCCCTCCACTTT.

The chain recombines TRBV5-1 with TRBJ2-1, with TRBD2 matching 10 bases. Germline CDR1 is SGHRS and CDR2 is YFSETQ. After removal of 4 bases from V and 4 bases from J, the junction contained 11 bases not matched to a gene. The CDR3 spans 17 residues. The CDR3 loop is CASSLNPSGGPYNEQFF. The CDR3 DNA reads TGCGCCAGCAGCCTGAATCCTAGCGGGGGTCCATACAATGAGCAGTTCTTC.

The CDR3 DNA sequence: TGCGCCAGCAGTCTAAATAACAGTCTCTATGGCTACACCTTC. It specifies CASSLNNSLYGYTF. This sequence joins TRBV23-1 and TRBJ1-2; D ambiguous. TRBV23-1 is noted as an ORF with a role that remains uncertain. V was shortened by 4 bases and J by 4 bases, with 13 bases between the two germline ends. There are 14 residues in the CDR3.

This chain joins TRBV27 and TRBJ2-5, with D possibly TRBD2 on 5 matching bases. The germline V and J ends were trimmed by 5 bases and 2 bases, with 21 bases remaining between them. The CDR3 totals 17 residues. Germline CDR1 is MNHEY and CDR2 is SMNVEV (reference sequence). The CDR3 here is CASSPRRVVSVQETQYF. In DNA form, the CDR3 reads TGTGCCAGCAGTCCCCGCCGAGTGGTTAGCGTACAAGAGACCCAGTACTTC.

The chain recombines TRBV5-1 with TRBJ1-4, with unresolved D. Trimming cost V 4 bases and J 0 bases, with 13 bases left between them. This CDR3 comprises 16 residues. Germline CDR1 is SGHRS and CDR2 is YFSETQ. The CDR3 nucleotides are TGCGCCAGCAGCCCCTTCGCGACTGCAACTAATGAAAAACTGTTTTTT. Amino acids: CASSPFATATNEKLFF.